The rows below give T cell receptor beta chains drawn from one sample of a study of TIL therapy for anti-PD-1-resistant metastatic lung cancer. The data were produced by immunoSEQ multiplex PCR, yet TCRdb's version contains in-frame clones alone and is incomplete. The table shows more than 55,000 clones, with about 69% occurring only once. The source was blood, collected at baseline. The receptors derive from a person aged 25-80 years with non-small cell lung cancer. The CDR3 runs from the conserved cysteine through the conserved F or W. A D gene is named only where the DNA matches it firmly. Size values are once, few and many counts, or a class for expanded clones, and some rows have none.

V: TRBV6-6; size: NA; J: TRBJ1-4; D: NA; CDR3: CASSYRDAKLFF; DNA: TGTGCCAGCAGTTACAGGGATGCAAAACTGTTTTTT
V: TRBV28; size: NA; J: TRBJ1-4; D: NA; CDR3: CASSLFGATNEKLFF; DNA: TGTGCCAGCAGTTTATTTGGGGCAACTAATGAAAAACTGTTTTTT
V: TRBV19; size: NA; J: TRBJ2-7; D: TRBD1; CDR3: CASSAGDRRYEQYF; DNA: TGTGCCAGTAGTGCCGGGGACAGAAGGTACGAGCAGTACTTC
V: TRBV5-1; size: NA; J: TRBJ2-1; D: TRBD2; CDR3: CASSVAGAGANEQFF; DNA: TGCGCCAGCAGCGTCGCGGGAGCGGGAGCCAATGAGCAGTTCTTC
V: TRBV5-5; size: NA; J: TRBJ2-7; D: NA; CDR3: CASSFDGTVVEQYF; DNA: TGTGCCAGCAGCTTCGACGGAACCGTGGTCGAGCAGTACTTC
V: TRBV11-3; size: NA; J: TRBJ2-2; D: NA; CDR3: CASSGRSNTGELFF; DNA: TGTGCCAGCTCTGGACGTTCGAACACCGGGGAGCTGTTTTTT
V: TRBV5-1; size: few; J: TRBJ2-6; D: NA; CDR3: CASSPGTYSGANVLTF; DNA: TGCGCCAGCAGCCCTGGGACCTACTCTGGGGCCAACGTCCTGACTTTC
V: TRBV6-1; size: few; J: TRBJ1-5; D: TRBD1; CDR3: CASRNRGIGQPQHF; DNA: TGTGCCAGCAGGAACAGGGGAATTGGTCAGCCCCAGCATTTT
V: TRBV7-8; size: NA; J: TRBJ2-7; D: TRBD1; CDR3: CASLLRQGYEQYF; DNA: TGTGCCAGTCTTCTCAGACAGGGCTACGAGCAGTACTTC
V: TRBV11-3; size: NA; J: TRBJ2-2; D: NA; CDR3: CASSQRVSYTGELFF; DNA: TGTGCCAGCAGCCAACGAGTCTCCTACACCGGGGAGCTGTTTTTT
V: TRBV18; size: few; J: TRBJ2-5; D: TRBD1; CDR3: CASSPRQGEYQETQYF; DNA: TGTGCCAGCTCACCGAGACAGGGGGAGTACCAAGAGACCCAGTACTTC
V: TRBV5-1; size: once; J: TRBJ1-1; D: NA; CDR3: CASILIIGVENTEAFF; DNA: TGCGCCAGCATCTTGATAATAGGGGTGGAGAACACTGAAGCTTTCTTT
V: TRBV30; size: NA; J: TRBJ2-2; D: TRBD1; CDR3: CAWSLETGETGELFF; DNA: TGTGCCTGGAGTTTGGAGACAGGGGAAACCGGGGAGCTGTTTTTT
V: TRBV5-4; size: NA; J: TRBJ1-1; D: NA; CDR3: CASGDPRGNTEAFF; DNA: TGTGCCAGCGGAGATCCTAGGGGGAACACTGAAGCTTTCTTT
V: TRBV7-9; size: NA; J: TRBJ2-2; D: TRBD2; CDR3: CAGLVWATGELFF; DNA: TGTGCCGGACTAGTTTGGGCGACCGGGGAGCTGTTTTTT
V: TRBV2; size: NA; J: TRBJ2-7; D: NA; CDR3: CASNEGGRHTAHEQYF; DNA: TGTGCCAGCAATGAGGGGGGGAGACACACCGCCCACGAGCAGTACTTC
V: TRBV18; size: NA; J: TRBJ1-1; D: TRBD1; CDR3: CASSETGVTEAFF; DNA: TGTGCCAGCTCAGAGACAGGGGTGACTGAAGCTTTCTTT
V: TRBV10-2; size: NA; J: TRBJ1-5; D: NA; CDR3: CASNPEISNQPQHF; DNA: TGCGCCAGCAACCCCGAGATTAGCAATCAGCCCCAGCATTTT
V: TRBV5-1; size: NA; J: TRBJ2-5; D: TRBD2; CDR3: CASSPSGGEVETQYF; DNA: TGCGCCAGCAGTCCCAGCGGGGGGGAGGTAGAGACCCAGTACTTC
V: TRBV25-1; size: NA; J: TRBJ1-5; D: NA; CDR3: CASSIQPIQPQHF; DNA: TGTGCCAGCAGTATCCAACCCATTCAGCCCCAGCATTTT
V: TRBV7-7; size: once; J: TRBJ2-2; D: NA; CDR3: CASSLEVDGGELFF; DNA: TGTGCTAGCAGCTTAGAGGTGGACGGCGGGGAGCTGTTTTTT
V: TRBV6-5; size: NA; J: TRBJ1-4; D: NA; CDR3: CASSRTATGEKLFF; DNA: TGTGCCAGCAGCCGGACTGCCACTGGGGAAAAACTGTTTTTT
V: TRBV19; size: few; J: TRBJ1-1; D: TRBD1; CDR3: CASSPRDRGPSTEAFF; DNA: TGTGCCAGTAGTCCCCGGGACAGGGGGCCCTCCACTGAAGCTTTCTTT
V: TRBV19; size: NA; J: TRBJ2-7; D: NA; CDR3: CASRERDYATEQYF; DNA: TGTGCCAGTAGGGAGCGCGACTACGCTACCGAGCAGTACTTC
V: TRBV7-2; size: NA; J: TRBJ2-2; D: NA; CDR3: CASSLKIGTGELFF; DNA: TGTGCCAGCAGCTTAAAAATAGGCACCGGGGAGCTGTTTTTT
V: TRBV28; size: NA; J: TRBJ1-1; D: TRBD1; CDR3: CASSLLPGQGSEAFF; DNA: TGTGCCAGCAGTTTATTACCGGGACAGGGCTCTGAAGCTTTCTTT
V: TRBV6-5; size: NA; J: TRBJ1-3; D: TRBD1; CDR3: CASRPTGSGNTIYF; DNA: TGTGCCAGCAGACCGACAGGGTCCGGAAACACCATATATTTT
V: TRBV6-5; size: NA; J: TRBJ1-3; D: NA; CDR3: CASRALGGNTIYF; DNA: TGTGCCAGCAGAGCCCTGGGTGGAAACACCATATATTTT
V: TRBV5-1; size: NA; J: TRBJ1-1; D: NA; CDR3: CASSYGRGGNTEAFF; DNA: TGCGCCAGCAGCTATGGCAGGGGAGGTAACACTGAAGCTTTCTTT
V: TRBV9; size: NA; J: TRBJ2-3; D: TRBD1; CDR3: CASSSRQGATDTQYF; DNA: TGTGCCAGCAGCTCCCGACAGGGGGCAACAGATACGCAGTATTTT
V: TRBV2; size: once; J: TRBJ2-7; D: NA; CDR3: CASTVGGWTEQYF; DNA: TGTGCCAGCACTGTCGGGGGTTGGACCGAGCAGTACTTC
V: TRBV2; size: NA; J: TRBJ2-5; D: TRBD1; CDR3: CASSEGDSDF; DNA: TGTGCCAGCAGTGAAGGGGACAGCGACTTC
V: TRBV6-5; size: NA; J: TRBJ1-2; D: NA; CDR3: CASSYGGLGNYGYTF; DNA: TGTGCCAGCAGTTACGGGGGGTTAGGGAACTATGGCTACACCTTC
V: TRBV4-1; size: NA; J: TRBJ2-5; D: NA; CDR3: CASSQPGTTRETQYF; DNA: TGCGCCAGCAGCCAACCGGGGACCACAAGAGAGACCCAGTACTTC
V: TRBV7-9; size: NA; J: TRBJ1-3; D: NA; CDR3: CASSLVGAGNTIYF; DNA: TGTGCCAGCAGCCTGGTAGGGGCCGGAAACACCATATATTTT
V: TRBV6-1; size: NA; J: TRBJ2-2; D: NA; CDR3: CASSEAAPGTTGELFF; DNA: TGTGCCAGCAGTGAGGCGGCTCCGGGGACCACCGGGGAGCTGTTTTTT
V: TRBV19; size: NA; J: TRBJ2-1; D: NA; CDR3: CASRPEGRYNEQFF; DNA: TGTGCCAGTAGACCAGAGGGGCGTTACAATGAGCAGTTCTTC
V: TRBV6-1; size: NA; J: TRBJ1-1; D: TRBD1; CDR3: CASSGRDRNTEAFF; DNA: TGTGCCAGCAGTGGCCGGGACAGGAACACTGAAGCTTTCTTT
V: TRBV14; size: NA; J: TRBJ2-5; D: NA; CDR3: CASSPRGLQETQYF; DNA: TGTGCCAGCAGCCCCCGGGGGCTTCAAGAGACCCAGTACTTC
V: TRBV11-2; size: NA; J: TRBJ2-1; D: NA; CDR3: CASSPGARGSYNEQFF; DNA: TGTGCCAGCAGCCCAGGGGCGCGGGGCTCCTACAATGAGCAGTTCTTC
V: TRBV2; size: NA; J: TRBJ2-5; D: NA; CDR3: CASSSQSQETQYF; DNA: TGTGCCAGCTCGTCCCAGAGCCAAGAGACCCAGTACTTC
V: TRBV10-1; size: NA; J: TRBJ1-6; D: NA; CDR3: CARESPDNSPLHF; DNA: TGCGCCAGAGAGTCTCCCGATAATTCACCCCTCCACTTT
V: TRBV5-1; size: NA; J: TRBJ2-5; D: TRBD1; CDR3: CASSPATGGLETQYF; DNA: TGCGCCAGCAGCCCAGCGACAGGGGGCTTGGAGACCCAGTACTTC
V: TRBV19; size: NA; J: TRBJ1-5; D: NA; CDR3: CASSIIRSPSNQPQHF; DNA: TGTGCCAGTAGTATAATTCGCAGCCCTAGCAATCAGCCCCAGCATTTT
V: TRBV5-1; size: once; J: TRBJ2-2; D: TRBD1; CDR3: CASTPGTGFAGELFF; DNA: TGCGCCAGCACCCCCGGGACAGGGTTTGCCGGGGAGCTGTTTTTT
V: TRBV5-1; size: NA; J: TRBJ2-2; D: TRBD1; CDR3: CASKGQGATGELFF; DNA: TGCGCCAGCAAGGGACAGGGGGCCACCGGGGAGCTGTTTTTT
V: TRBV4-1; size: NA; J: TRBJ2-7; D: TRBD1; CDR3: CASSRTGDNEQYF; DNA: TGCGCCAGCAGCCGGACAGGGGACAACGAGCAGTACTTC
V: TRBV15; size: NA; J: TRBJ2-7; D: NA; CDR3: CATSRDPTSYEQYF; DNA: TGTGCCACCAGCAGAGATCCGACCTCCTACGAGCAGTACTTC
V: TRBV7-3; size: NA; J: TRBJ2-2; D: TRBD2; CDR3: CASSLGGAGDTGELFF; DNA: TGTGCCAGCAGCTTAGGCGGAGCGGGAGACACCGGGGAGCTGTTTTTT
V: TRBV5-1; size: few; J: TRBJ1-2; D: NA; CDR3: CASSIGLNYGYTF; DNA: TGCGCCAGCAGCATTGGACTTAACTATGGCTACACCTTC